This record concerns one T cell receptor (beta chain) sequence. This specimen belongs to a study of chemoradiotherapy in HPV16-positive cancers. Using immunoSEQ multiplex PCR, the repertoire was profiled, and TCRdb retains in-frame clones only, with some absent. The sample gives more than 20,000 clones, approximately 83% of which show up once; approximately 5% is in the top ten. The TCR sequence derives from a human donor with HPV-associated anogenital cancer. Sequenced material: blood, taken from a patient who underwent chemoradiotherapy.

This CDR3 reads CASSLDFSYEQYF. CDR3 in DNA: TGTGCCAGCAGCTTGGACTTTTCCTACGAGCAGTACTTC. This rearrangement joins TRBV5-4 to TRBJ2-7; D not resolved. Trimming pared 0 bases from V and 1 base from J, leaving 5 bases between. The CDR3 contains 13 residues. CDR1 and CDR2 from the germline V gene are SGHNT and YYREEE (reference sequence).